The clone carrying this T cell receptor (beta chain) was seen a few times. This table comes from immunoSEQ multiplex PCR, and its TCRdb copy is limited to in-frame clones, with some not included. Here the sample spans some 2.3 million clones, approximately 95% being singletons. The data are from a study of shared clonotypes between healthy human individuals. Overall study context: The study drew on two women and a few men aged 18 to 49 as donors.

Between the trimmed V and J ends, which lost 0 bases and 5 bases, there was a span of 8 bases. CDR1 is MGHRA and CDR2 is YSYEKL in the germline V gene. The CDR3 is made up of 14 amino acids. This sequence joins TRBV4-1 and TRBJ1-5; D call uncertain. Material: naive CD4+ T cells from PBMCs. Subset indicated: CD45RA+ positively selected. This clonotype was obtained from a man between 18 and 29 years old in good health. Some clones in this sample may be carry-over from other donors' samples. The CDR3 here is CASSQDGVHQPQHF. CDR3 DNA: TGCGCCAGCAGCCAAGATGGGGTGCATCAGCCCCAGCATTTT.